This section outlines one TCR beta chain sequence together with its context. The sample belongs to a study of blood T cell repertoires in COVID-19. Study-wide background: Sources were T cells, B-cell-depleted T cells, or PBMCs; the material itself was cDNA or gDNA.

Sequenced by immunoSEQ multiplex PCR; TCRdb stores in-frame clones only, minus some. The sample shows fewer than 200,000 clones, 84% of them seen only once. The sequence was obtained from a man aged 40-55 years who had recovered from COVID-19. The sequenced material came from peripheral blood.

CDR3 nucleotides: TGTGCCAGCAGCTCGGGAACGGGCACTAGCGGGAAAAAGACCCAGTACTTC. It translates to CASSSGTGTSGKKTQYF. The rearrangement uses TRBV5-4 and TRBJ2-5; 10 nucleotides line up with TRBD2. This CDR3 has 17 amino acids. Germline-derived CDR1 and CDR2 are SGHNT and YYREEE (reference sequence). After removal of 3 bases from V and 6 bases from J, the junction contained 14 bases not matched to a gene.